These T cell receptor beta chains were read from a single sample in a study of T cells in Graves' hyperthyroidism and ophthalmopathy. TCRdb fed the multiplex PCR reads into MiXCR, producing one record per CDR3 protein. Altogether 490,000 or so distinct CDR3 sequences are present, 15% to 20% being singletons, with the ten largest covering about 50%. The sequenced sample was blood. The receptors were sampled from a man in his forties or fifties with Graves' ophthalmopathy. The CDR3 runs from the conserved cysteine through the conserved F or W. Fields, in order: J gene, D gene, V gene, clone size, CDR3 DNA, CDR3 protein. The D gene is left open where the match is weak. Not every row has a clone size; where given, it reads once, few, many or a size class.

TRBJ2-3 - TRBV3-1 few TGTGCCAGCAGCCAAGGACTGGCCTGGAGCACAGATACGCAGTATTTT CASSQGLAWSTDTQYF
TRBJ2-1 - TRBV27 - TGTGTCAGCAGCCCCGACCCCCCCCGACAGTACAATGAGCAGTTCTTC CVSSPDPPRQYNEQFF
TRBJ2-3 TRBD2 TRBV20-1 many TGCAGTGCTCCAGATCCGGGACTAGCGGGGGGGGATACGCAGTATTTT CSAPDPGLAGGDTQYF
TRBJ2-5 TRBD2 TRBV20-1 many TGCAGTGCTAGTCGGGCAGCGGGGGGGCGAGGGACCCAGTACTTC CSASRAAGGRGTQYF
TRBJ2-3 - TRBV7-6 - TGTGCCAGCAGCTTAGCGGGGGAGATAGATACGCAGTATTTT CASSLAGEIDTQYF
TRBJ2-5 TRBD2 TRBV6-1 many TGTGCCAGCAGTTATGCGGGGGGGCCATGGGAGACCCAGTACTTC CASSYAGGPWETQYF
TRBJ1-1 - TRBV3-1 many TGTGCCAGCAGCCAAGATGGTACACAAGCTTTCTTT CASSQDGTQAFF
TRBJ1-1 - TRBV11-2 many TGTGCCAGCAGCCCGGACGCCCTTGAAGCTTTCTTT CASSPDALEAFF
TRBJ2-5 - TRBV30 many TGTGCCTGGAGTGTACAAAAGCGAGGGGGAGAGACCCAGTACTTC CAWSVQKRGGETQYF
TRBJ1-5 - TRBV4-2 - TGTGCCAGCAGCCAGGATACAGGGCCCCTGGGGGCCCAGCATTTT CASSQDTGPLGAQHF
TRBJ2-2 - TRBV6-2/TRBV6-3 - TGTGCCGCGGCGAGAGGCGGGGAGCTGTTTTTT CAAARGGELFF
TRBJ2-7 TRBD2 TRBV6-2/TRBV6-3 many TGTGCCAGCAGTTATCCCCGACTAGCGCCGACCTACGAGCAGTACTTC CASSYPRLAPTYEQYF
TRBJ1-2 TRBD1 TRBV7-2 - TGTGCCAGCAGCAGAACCGGGACAGGGGACTATGGCTACACCTTC CASSRTGTGDYGYTF
TRBJ1-3 - TRBV2 - TGTGCCAGCAGAGTAACAGGGCCCTCCGCTGGAAACACCATATATTTT CASRVTGPSAGNTIYF
TRBJ2-4 TRBD2 TRBV2 many TGTGCCAGCTCAGCCACTAGCGGAGGGAACATTCAGTACTTC CASSATSGGNIQYF
TRBJ1-2 TRBD1 TRBV3-1 few TGTGCCAGCAGCCCGAAACAGGGGTTGTCCGGCTACACCTTC CASSPKQGLSGYTF
TRBJ2-2 TRBD2 TRBV4-1 few TGCGCCAGCAGCCAAGACCCACTAGCGGGAGACGGGGAGCTGTTTTTT CASSQDPLAGDGELFF
TRBJ2-6 TRBD1 TRBV15 few TGTGCCACCAGCAGAGAGCAGGGGGTTGGGGCCAACGTCCTGACTTTC CATSREQGVGANVLTF
TRBJ2-1 - TRBV7-3 many TGTGCCAGCAGCTTAAGGGTGGGGGGCGATGAGCAGTTCTTC CASSLRVGGDEQFF
TRBJ2-7 - TRBV6-2/TRBV6-3 many TGTGCCAGCAGTTACCGGATCCCCGAGCAGTACTTC CASSYRIPEQYF
TRBJ2-5 - TRBV6-1 many TGTGCCAGCAGTTACGAGGGCAGGCACCAAGAGACCCAGTACTTC CASSYEGRHQETQYF
TRBJ2-7 TRBD2 TRBV5-1 - TGCGCCAGCAGCCGGGGCGCGGGGGGCAGCTCCTACGAGCAGTACTTC CASSRGAGGSSYEQYF
TRBJ2-3 - TRBV29-1 - TGCAGCGCTGAGAGGGGCACAGATACGCAGTATTTT CSAERGTDTQYF
TRBJ1-2 - TRBV7-9 few TGTGCCAGCAGCCTACAGCTGTACTATGGCTACACCTTC CASSLQLYYGYTF
TRBJ2-4 TRBD1 TRBV28 few TGTGCCAGCAGTGTGACAGGGATCAACATTCAGTACTTC CASSVTGINIQYF
TRBJ2-7 TRBD1 TRBV11-2 many TGTGCCAGCAGCTTAGGGGACAGAGTCTACGAGCAGTACTTC CASSLGDRVYEQYF
TRBJ2-7 TRBD1 TRBV7-9 - TGTGCCAGCAACCAAACAGGGGATACCCGGGACGAGCAGTACTTC CASNQTGDTRDEQYF
TRBJ2-1 - TRBV7-2 many TGTGCCAGCAGCTTAGCAGAATACAATGAGCAGTTCTTC CASSLAEYNEQFF
TRBJ2-5 - TRBV6-2/TRBV6-3 - TGTGCCAGCAGTTACAATCCGCGGGGAGACCAAGAGACCCAGTACTTC CASSYNPRGDQETQYF
TRBJ2-3 - TRBV30 - TGTGCCTGGAGTATCTTGGCAGATACGCAGTATTTT CAWSILADTQYF
TRBJ1-1 TRBD1 TRBV5-1 many TGCGCCAGCAGCCTAAAGGGGGCTACGGGGACTGAAGCTTTCTTT CASSLKGATGTEAFF
TRBJ2-4 TRBD2 TRBV28 many TGTGCCAGCAGTTCAGGGCCGGGGACTAGTAACATTCAGTACTTC CASSSGPGTSNIQYF
TRBJ2-1 - TRBV4-2 - TGTGCCAGCAGCCAAGATTCGGTTAGGAATGAGCAGTTCTTC CASSQDSVRNEQFF
TRBJ2-7 - TRBV10-3 many TGTGCCACCTCTCTCAAAGGGGTGGGGGAATACGAGCAGTACTTC CATSLKGVGEYEQYF
TRBJ1-5 TRBD1 TRBV4-1 once TGCGCCAGCAGCCCGGGACAGGGAGTGAGTCAGCCCCAGCATTTT CASSPGQGVSQPQHF
TRBJ1-1 - TRBV4-1 few TGCGCCAGCAGAAGGGGGGCCAGCACTGAAGCTTTCTTT CASRRGASTEAFF
TRBJ2-1 TRBD2 TRBV11-2 many TGTGCCAGCAGCCAGGACCTAGCGGGGGGGCCGCGATACAATGAGCAGTTCTTC CASSQDLAGGPRYNEQFF
TRBJ1-1 - TRBV7-9 - TGTGCCAGCAGTGGTGGGAAGGCCAACACTGAAGCTTTCTTT CASSGGKANTEAFF
TRBJ2-2 - TRBV12-3/TRBV12-4 - TGTGCCAGCAGTTTTCAGCAACGGACCGGGGAGCTGTTTTTT CASSFQQRTGELFF
TRBJ1-1 - TRBV4-1 - TGCGCCAGCAGCATCCACACAGTGAACACTGAAGCTTTCTTT CASSIHTVNTEAFF
TRBJ2-3 - TRBV7-9 - TGTGCCAGCAGCTTATATGAGGGGGGAGGCACAGATACGCAGTATTTT CASSLYEGGGTDTQYF
TRBJ2-1 TRBD2 TRBV20-1 many TGCAGTGCCCTAACGCTAGCGGCCTACAATGAGCAGTTCTTC CSALTLAAYNEQFF
TRBJ2-1 TRBD2 TRBV28 few TGTGCCAGCAGGGGACTAGGGTTCTACAATGAGCAGTTCTTC CASRGLGFYNEQFF
TRBJ1-3 - TRBV6-2/TRBV6-3 few TGTGCCAGCAGCCCAACCTGGGACCCTGGAAACACCATATATTTT CASSPTWDPGNTIYF
TRBJ2-3 - TRBV3-1 many TGTGCCAGCAGCCAATGGGGCACAGATACGCAGTATTTT CASSQWGTDTQYF
TRBJ2-1 TRBD1 TRBV30 many TGTGCCTGGATGAATGCAGGGGGCAACAATGAGCAGTTCTTC CAWMNAGGNNEQFF
TRBJ1-1 - TRBV28 few TGTGCCAGCAGTCCCCCCTCGGGGGCCCTGAACACTGAAGCTTTCTTT CASSPPSGALNTEAFF
TRBJ2-1 TRBD2 TRBV30 many TGTGCCTGGAGTCAGGGGTCCGGGAGGGCCCGCAATGAGCAGTTCTTC CAWSQGSGRARNEQFF
TRBJ2-1 TRBD2 TRBV7-9 once TGTGCCAGCAGCTTGACTAGCAGATCTGAGCAGTTCTTC CASSLTSRSEQFF
TRBJ2-1 TRBD2 TRBV20-1 - TGCAGTGCTAGAGTCCCCAGGCGGGGGTACAATGAGCAGTTCTTC CSARVPRRGYNEQFF
TRBJ2-1 TRBD2 TRBV10-3 - TGTGCCATCAGATCTAAGCGGGAGAAAAATGAGCAGTTCTTC CAIRSKREKNEQFF
TRBJ2-3 - TRBV2 - TGTGCCAGTGGGGGAGGAGATACGCAGTATTTT CASGGGDTQYF
TRBJ1-2 - TRBV7-2 - TGTGCCAGCAGCTTTTACAGGGTGGGGAACTATGGCTACACCTTC CASSFYRVGNYGYTF
TRBJ2-2 - TRBV18 many TGTGCCAGCTCAGGGAGAAAGCGGTCGACTACCGGGGAGCTGTTTTTT CASSGRKRSTTGELFF
TRBJ1-2 - TRBV30 many TGTGCCTGGAGACGTGGGCAGGGCTATGGCTACACCTTC CAWRRGQGYGYTF
TRBJ1-2 TRBD1 TRBV7-9 - TGTGCCAGCAGCTCTTTCTTAGCCGGGACAGGGGCTAACTATGGCTACACCTTC CASSSFLAGTGANYGYTF
TRBJ2-1 TRBD2 TRBV3-1 few TGTGCCAGCAGCCAGTCCGAACTAGCGGGAGGCCCATACAATGAGCAGTTCTTC CASSQSELAGGPYNEQFF